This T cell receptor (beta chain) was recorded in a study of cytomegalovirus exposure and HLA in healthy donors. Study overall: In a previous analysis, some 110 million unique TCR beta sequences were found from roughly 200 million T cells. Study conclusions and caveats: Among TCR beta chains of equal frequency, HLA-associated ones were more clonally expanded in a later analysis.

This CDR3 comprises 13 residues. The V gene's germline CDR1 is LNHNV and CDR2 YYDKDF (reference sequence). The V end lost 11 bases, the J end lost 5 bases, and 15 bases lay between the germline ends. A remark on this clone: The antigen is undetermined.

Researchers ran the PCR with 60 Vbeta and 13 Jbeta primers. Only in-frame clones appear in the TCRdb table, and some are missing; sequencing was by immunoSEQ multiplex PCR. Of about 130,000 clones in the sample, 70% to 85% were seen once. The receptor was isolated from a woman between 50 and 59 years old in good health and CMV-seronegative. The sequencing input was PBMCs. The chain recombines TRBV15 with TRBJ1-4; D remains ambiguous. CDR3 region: CAEGLRVNEKLFF. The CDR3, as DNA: TGTGCCGAGGGCCTCCGCGTAAATGAAAAACTGTTTTTT. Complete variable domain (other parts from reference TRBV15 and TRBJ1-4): DAMVIQNPRYQVTQFGKPVTLSCSQTLNHNVMYWYQQKSSQAPKLLFHYYDKDFNNEADTPDNFQSRRPNTSFCFLDIRSPGLGDTAMYLCAEGLRVNEKLFFGSGTQLSVL.